These 29 T cell receptor beta chains originate from one sample sequenced in a study of T cell responses to AZD1222 COVID-19 vaccine. TCRdb's copy holds only in-frame clones and misses some; the assay was immunoSEQ multiplex PCR. The table has some 190,000 clones, roughly 92% seen once. Sequenced here: peripheral blood, sampled on day 0 of AZD1222 vaccination. The receptor set was obtained from an adult in good health.

This chain uses TRBV7-9 with TRBJ1-3; tentative D call: TRBD1 (5 bases). From germline, CDR1 is SEHNR and CDR2 FQNEAQ (reference sequence). The CDR3 length is 12 residues. The CDR3, as DNA: TGTGCTGCTCCGGGGGACTGGAACACCATATATTTT. Protein: CAAPGDWNTIYF.

This clone came up once. The V and J genes are TRBV5-1 and TRBJ2-2; 12 bases fit TRBD2. This CDR3 spans 19 amino acids. With 4 bases clipped from V and 3 bases from J, the junction kept 13 bases outside the gene matches. Looked up from germline, CDR1 is SGHRS and CDR2 is YFSETQ. Here the CDR3 reads CASSPLIGLAGGDTGELFF. The CDR3 DNA sequence: TGCGCCAGCAGCCCCCTCATCGGGCTAGCGGGGGGGGACACCGGGGAGCTGTTTTTT.

V usage is TRBV30 and J usage is TRBJ2-3, with D maybe TRBD2 (7 bases). Germline CDR1 reads GTSNPN; CDR2 reads SVGIG (reference sequence). The V end was cut by 0 bases, the J end by 5 bases, with 18 bases between. The CDR3 runs 16 residues. CDR3 region: CAWSVQGGQGLDTQYF. CDR3 DNA: TGTGCCTGGAGTGTACAGGGAGGGCAGGGTTTAGATACGCAGTATTTT.

As to this clone: Other DNA sequences in this sample translate to the same CDR3. J is TRBJ1-2 and V is TRBV2; tentatively, D is TRBD1 (6 bases). The CDR3 contains 14 residues. Deletions cut 5 bases from V and 2 bases from J, with 12 bases between. Germline CDR1 SNHLY, CDR2 FYNNEI. The chain's CDR3 is CASSRQGGNYGYTF. The CDR3 DNA follows: TGTGCCAGCAGTCGCCAAGGGGGAAACTATGGCTACACCTTC.

V and J are TRBV19 and TRBJ2-7; D is possibly TRBD1 (6 bases). CDR1 LNHDA and CDR2 SQIVND come from the germline V gene (reference sequence). Trimming took 3 bases from V and 7 from J, leaving 19 bases between them. CDR3 length: 15 residues. The CDR3, as DNA: TGTGCCAGTAGTATTACGAGGACAGCCCTGCAGGAGCAGTACTTC. Its protein product is CASSITRTALQEQYF.

The rearrangement links TRBV21-1 to TRBJ2-7; the table's D gene call, TRBD2, was not cross checked with the DNA. TRBV21-1 is termed a pseudogene. The CDR3 length is 15 residues. The CDR3 sequence: CASSKDGRSGGEQYF. DNA of the CDR3: TGTGCCAGCAGCAAAGATGGCCGCTCGGGTGGGGAGCAGTACTTC.

This clone was counted once. The chain employs TRBV5-1 and TRBJ2-3; 15 bases line up with TRBD2. The CDR3 runs to 19 residues. J was trimmed by 2 bases and V by 4 bases; bases with no gene match: 11. Germline CDR1 reads SGHRS; CDR2 reads YFSETQ. In nucleotides, the CDR3 is TGCGCCAGCAGCCAAGGGACTAGCGGGGGGTCCTTGTACACAGATACGCAGTATTTT. It encodes CASSQGTSGGSLYTDTQYF. The entire variable domain, with the rest obtained from reference TRBV5-1 and TRBJ2-3, is as follows: KAGVTQTPRYLIKTRGQQVTLSCSPISGHRSVSWYQQTPGQGLQFLFEYFSETQRNKGNFPGRFSGRQFSNSRSEMNVSTLELGDSALYLCASSQGTSGGSLYTDTQYFGPGTRLTVL.

CDR3 bases: TGTGCCAGCAGCTTAGCAGGGAGGGCCCCAGATACGCAGTATTTT. Its protein is CASSLAGRAPDTQYF. The rearrangement joins TRBV7-2 to TRBJ2-3; TRBD2 matches at 7 bases. Per the germline V gene, CDR1 is SGHTA and CDR2 is FQGNSA. The CDR3 contains 15 residues. V lost 0 bases to trimming and J lost 4 bases; unmatched junction nucleotides: 4.

The chain is built from TRBV5-4 and TRBJ1-2; 9 nucleotides agree with TRBD1. The V segment lost 6 bases and the J segment 2 bases; nucleotides outside the gene matches: 8. The length of the CDR3 is 15 residues. Germline V gene lookup returns CDR1 SGHNT and CDR2 YYREEE (reference sequence). CDR3 DNA: TGTGCCAGCACTGACAGGGGGGAGTTAAACTATGGCTACACCTTC. It translates to CASTDRGELNYGYTF.

This chain joins TRBV9 and TRBJ2-2, with TRBD1 matching over 9 bases. This CDR3 is built from 15 residues. J lost 1 base, V lost 4 bases, and 2 bases had no gene match. The germline V gene encodes CDR1 SGDLS and CDR2 YYNGEE. The CDR3 sequence is CASSWGQGNTGELFF. The CDR3 DNA is TGTGCCAGCAGCTGGGGACAGGGGAACACCGGGGAGCTGTTTTTT. The entire variable domain, with the rest obtained from reference TRBV9 and TRBJ2-2, is as follows: DSGVTQTPKHLITATGQRVTLRCSPRSGDLSVYWYQQSLDQGLQFLIQYYNGEERAKGNILERFSAQQFPDLHSELNLSSLELGDSALYFCASSWGQGNTGELFFGEGSRLTVL.

This clone was seen only a few times. This chain uses TRBV24-1 with TRBJ2-3, with a possible D match to TRBD1 (5 bases). The CDR3 is 15 residues long. Germline CDR1 and CDR2: KGHDR and SFDVKD. Trimming left V 1 base short and J 5 bases short, with 12 bases between. This CDR3 reads CATSDLVSGIDTQYF. The CDR3 region has the DNA TGTGCCACCAGTGATTTAGTTTCAGGGATAGATACGCAGTATTTT.

V is TRBV6-2 or TRBV6-3 and J is TRBJ1-5; possible D gene TRBD1, 5 bases. Germline values: CDR1 MNHEY, CDR2 SVGEGT. The CDR3 covers 16 residues. Trimming took 2 bases from V and 5 from J, leaving 16 bases between them. The CDR3 coding sequence is TGTGCCAGCAGTTACGGGGGGTTTTGGGGTGATCAGCCCCAGCATTTT. Protein sequence: CASSYGGFWGDQPQHF.

About this clone: Other nucleotide sequences in the sample specify the same CDR3. The CDR3 region has the DNA TGTGCCAGCAGCCCCGGGACTAACTATGGCTACACCTTC. Protein product: CASSPGTNYGYTF. V is TRBV6-4 and J is TRBJ1-2; no firm D call. The CDR3 extends over 13 amino acids. Germline V gene lookup returns CDR1 MRHNA and CDR2 SNTAGT. V dropped 6 bases and J dropped 0 bases, with 8 bases sitting between them.

The V call is TRBV24-1, the J call TRBJ2-1; D gene uncertain. This CDR3 is 13 amino acids long. Germline V gene sequence: CDR1 KGHDR, CDR2 SFDVKD. Trimming left V 5 bases short and J 5 bases short, with 9 bases between. The CDR3 loop is CATSGGSHNEQFF. The CDR3 DNA follows: TGTGCCACCAGTGGGGGTAGCCACAATGAGCAGTTCTTC.

This chain uses TRBV19 with TRBJ1-4, with 7 bases that match TRBD1. J gave up 4 bases and V 6 bases, and 11 bases lay outside the gene matches. This CDR3 has 16 residues. From germline, CDR1 is LNHDA and CDR2 SQIVND (reference sequence). Written as DNA, the CDR3 is TGTGCCAGTAGGACTCCGGCTGGGACAGTTAATGAAAAACTGTTTTTT. It specifies CASRTPAGTVNEKLFF.

V usage is TRBV2 and J usage is TRBJ1-2; 7 bases are a match to TRBD1. CDR3 size: 14 residues. Germline V CDR1 and CDR2: SNHLY, FYNNEI. V lost 8 bases, J lost 8 bases, and 14 bases stayed unmatched. DNA of the CDR3: TGTGCCAGCGAAACTTACAGGGGCTCAGGGGGCTACACCTTC. Translated, it gives CASETYRGSGGYTF.

The gene calls are TRBV19 and TRBJ1-6, with D perhaps matching TRBD1 (6 bases). Germline V gene data show CDR1 as LNHDA and CDR2 as SQIVND (reference sequence). This CDR3 has 16 amino acids. Between the trimmed V and J ends, which lost 4 bases and 10 bases, there was a span of 20 bases. The CDR3 loop is CASSTGIQGRGSPLHF. For the CDR3, the DNA is TGTGCCAGTAGTACCGGGATCCAGGGGAGAGGCTCACCCCTCCACTTT.

V gene TRBV28 combines with J gene TRBJ2-7, with TRBD1 matching 7 bases. Per the germline V gene, CDR1 is MDHEN and CDR2 is SYDVKM. The CDR3 consists of 12 residues. The CDR3 reads CVSEGAGYEQYF. The CDR3 DNA follows: TGTGTCTCAGAGGGGGCAGGCTACGAGCAGTACTTC.

J is TRBJ1-2 and V is TRBV7-3, with 12 bases aligning to TRBD1. Germline values: CDR1 SGHTA, CDR2 FQGTGA. V gave up 5 bases and J gave up 8 bases; unmatched junction bases: 12. The length of the CDR3 is 16 residues. CDR3: CASSPGTGGMTDGYTF. In DNA, the CDR3 is TGTGCCAGCAGCCCAGGGACAGGGGGCATGACAGACGGCTACACCTTC.

Only one count was recorded for this clone. The chain uses TRBV20-1 and TRBJ2-7; D is tentatively TRBD1 or TRBD2 (5 bases each). CDR3 size: 13 residues. The ends were cut back, 3 bases at V and 4 bases at J, with 13 bases in the middle. CDR1 is DFQATT, CDR2 SNEGSKA, per germline (reference sequence). CDR3 residues: CSASPGTQYEQYF. The CDR3 DNA reads as TGCAGTGCTAGTCCCGGGACCCAATACGAGCAGTACTTC.

The rearrangement joins TRBV3-1 (or the pseudogene TRBV3-2) to TRBJ1-5; D gene ambiguous. V was cut by 0 bases and J by 7 bases, with 7 bases left in between. The V gene's germline CDR1 is LGHDT and CDR2 YNNKEL (reference sequence). The length of the CDR3 is 13 residues. Here the CDR3 reads CASSQDSRQPQHF. DNA for the CDR3: TGTGCCAGCAGCCAAGATAGCAGGCAGCCCCAGCATTTT.

This chain uses TRBV18 with TRBJ2-2, with D perhaps TRBD1 (6 bases). CDR1 is KGHSH and CDR2 is LQKENI in the germline V gene. The germline V and J ends were trimmed by 3 bases and 3 bases, with 20 bases remaining between them. The CDR3 is made up of 18 amino acids. The DNA of the CDR3 is TGTGCCAGCTCACCTCTCTATAGGACAGCAACAGACACCGGGGAGCTGTTTTTT. Translation gives CASSPLYRTATDTGELFF.

V is TRBV5-4 and J is TRBJ1-1; no clear D. The CDR3 runs 11 residues. V was shortened by 3 bases and J by 3 bases, with 3 bases between the two germline ends. The germline V gene has CDR1 SGHNT and CDR2 YYREEE (reference sequence). In nucleotides, the CDR3 is TGTGCCAGCAGCTCATACACTGAAGCTTTCTTT. Protein sequence: CASSSYTEAFF.

The chain carries TRBV27 and TRBJ1-2; D gene ambiguous. Trimming cost V 2 bases and J 0 bases, with 7 bases left between them. In germline, CDR1 is MNHEY, CDR2 SMNVEV (reference sequence). The CDR3 contains 14 residues. CDR3 sequence reads: CASSLDKTNYGYTF. DNA for the CDR3: TGTGCCAGCAGTTTAGACAAGACTAACTATGGCTACACCTTC.

This chain's CDR3 is CASSPTGIYGTQYF. CDR3 sequence (DNA): TGTGCCAGCAGTCCGACAGGTATCTACGGGACCCAGTACTTC. V gene TRBV27 combines with J gene TRBJ2-5; D is possibly TRBD1 (6 bases). V lost 5 bases to trimming and J lost 7 bases, with 17 bases between them. The CDR3 has 14 amino acids. The germline gives CDR1 MNHEY, CDR2 SMNVEV (reference sequence).

CDR3 region: CSVGWGTEAFF. In DNA form, the CDR3 reads TGCAGCGTTGGGTGGGGCACTGAAGCTTTCTTT. V gene TRBV29-1 combines with J gene TRBJ1-1; D unclear. Germline values: CDR1 SQVTM, CDR2 ANQGSEA. Trimming left V 4 bases short and J 4 bases short, with 7 bases between. The CDR3 runs to 11 residues.

This clone was seen once. This chain links TRBV15 with TRBJ1-2; 9 bases fit TRBD1. CDR3 length: 14 amino acids. CDR1 is LNHNV and CDR2 is YYDKDF in the germline V gene (reference sequence). With V trimmed by 5 bases and J by 8 bases, 9 bases remained unmatched. CDR3 amino acids: CATSPRDRAHGYTF. The CDR3 DNA sequence: TGTGCCACCAGCCCCCGGGACAGGGCCCACGGCTACACCTTC.

In this sample, this clone turned up once. The chain joins TRBV5-5 to TRBJ1-1; D unresolved. Per germline, CDR1 SGHKS and CDR2 YYEKEE (reference sequence). The CDR3 length is 12 residues. V was trimmed by 3 bases and J by 0 bases, leaving 3 bases between them. The CDR3 nucleotides read TGTGCCAGCAGCTACATGAACACTGAAGCTTTCTTT. This translates into CASSYMNTEAFF.

J is TRBJ1-5 and V is TRBV6-5; TRBD1 might be the D (5 bases). The CDR3 sequence is 13 residues long. Germline values: CDR1 MNHEY, CDR2 SVGAGI. V lost 6 bases, J lost 5 bases, and 11 bases lay in between. The CDR3 region is CASSRTGYQPQHF. CDR3 DNA sequence: TGTGCCAGCAGCCGAACAGGTTATCAGCCCCAGCATTTT.